This entry lists 13 T cell receptor beta chains sequenced from one sample in a study of T cells in Graves' hyperthyroidism and ophthalmopathy (dated 2019 in TCRdb). The library relied on multiplex PCR. Data came from an Illumina HiSeq 2000. The TCR beta CDR3 regions were amplified from RNA transcripts. For the first round of RT-PCR on the TCR CDR3, the HTBI primer set was used together with the Qiagen OneStep RT-PCR kit. TCRdb handled the public reads itself, with Q25 trimming in fastp and clone calling in MiXCR, and kept productive beta chains. Each record represents a unique CDR3 protein, reported with the most common genes and DNA among its rows. Across this sample there are 350,000 to 400,000 distinct CDR3 sequences, with 15% seen only once. The leading ten clones occupy 32% of the sample. The sequenced sample was blood. These receptors were taken from a woman under 40 with Graves' hyperthyroidism.

This clonotype was detected ten times or more. This chain links TRBV3-1 with TRBJ2-7, with D uncertain. This CDR3 region has 15 residues. Trimming removed 1 base at V and 0 bases at J, with 10 bases between. CDR1 LGHDT and CDR2 YNNKEL come from the germline V gene (reference sequence). Here the CDR3 reads CASSQVFVVSYEQYF. CDR3 coding DNA: TGTGCCAGCAGCCAAGTGTTCGTCGTCTCCTACGAGCAGTACTTC.

For this clonotype: A far larger clone lies a single base away; this is likely a read error. The conserved final phenylalanine or tryptophan is absent from the CDR3, which likely points to a read error. The gene calls are TRBV18 and TRBJ2-7; D unresolved. Germline V lookup: CDR1 KGHSH, CDR2 LQKENI. This CDR3 region has 11 residues. Trimming removed 2 bases from V and 3 bases from J, with 2 bases in between. Here the CDR3 reads CASSPDYEQYL. DNA of the CDR3: TGTGCCAGCTCACCAGACTACGAGCAGTACCTC.

This clonotype was counted many times. The rearrangement joins TRBV5-5 to TRBJ2-7; D remains unclear. The germline V gene encodes CDR1 SGHKS and CDR2 YYEKEE (reference sequence). V was trimmed by 0 bases and J by 0 bases, leaving 7 bases between them. This CDR3 is 14 amino acids long. The CDR3 sequence: CASSLAYYSYEQYF. The CDR3 DNA reads TGTGCCAGCAGCTTGGCTTACTACTCCTACGAGCAGTACTTC.

Note on this clonotype: A junction end diverges from the germline sequence, so it may reflect a read error. V gene TRBV24-1 combines with J gene TRBJ2-1; D not resolved. CDR3 length equals 16 residues. Germline CDR1 is KGHDR and CDR2 is SFDVKD. In nucleotides, the CDR3 is TGTACCACCAGTGATTTGAACTCCATGTTAGTAAATGAGCAGTTCTTC. This sequence encodes CTTSDLNSMLVNEQFF.

This clonotype was observed many times. The rearrangement links TRBV5-1 to TRBJ2-1; 7 positions match TRBD1. The CDR3 has 15 amino acids. In germline, CDR1 is SGHRS, CDR2 YFSETQ. Trimming at V came to 0 bases and at J to 3 bases, leaving 3 bases not matched to a gene. The CDR3 DNA follows: TGCGCCAGCAGCTTGGGTTGGGACAGCTACAATGAGCAGTTCTTC. Translating it yields CASSLGWDSYNEQFF.

This chain connects TRBV15 to TRBJ1-3, with a weak D call TRBD1 (5 bases). Germline CDR1 LNHNV, CDR2 YYDKDF (reference sequence). The V gene lost 0 bases and the J gene lost 15 bases, with 12 bases spanning the gap. The CDR3 consists of 12 residues. CDR3 region: CATSRDGSREYF. The CDR3 DNA sequence: TGTGCCACCAGCAGAGACGGGAGCAGGGAATATTTT.

This clonotype was counted only a few times. The chain employs TRBV5-6 and TRBJ1-2; D perhaps matches TRBD1 (6 bases). The CDR3 is made up of 14 amino acids. In germline, CDR1 is SGHDT, CDR2 YYEEEE. With 2 bases removed from V and 4 bases from J, the gap between germline ends came to 12 bases. CDR3 protein: CASSLGGEVYGYTF. CDR3 coding DNA: TGTGCCAGCAGCTTAGGGGGTGAGGTCTATGGCTACACCTTC. Filled out from reference TRBV5-6 and TRBJ1-2, the complete variable domain reads DAGVTQSPTHLIKTRGQQVTLRCSPKSGHDTVSWYQQALGQGPQFIFQYYEEEERQRGNFPDRFSGHQFPNYSSELNVNALLLGDSALYLCASSLGGEVYGYTFGSGTRLTVV.

At least ten counts were recorded for this clonotype. The CDR3 sequence is CASSSGTGELFF. In DNA, the CDR3 is TGTGCCAGCAGTTCTGGGACCGGGGAGCTGTTTTTT. V usage is TRBV12-3 or TRBV12-4 and J usage is TRBJ2-2; D is ambiguous. The CDR3 contains 12 residues. V dropped 4 bases and J dropped 5 bases, with 5 bases sitting between them.

The CDR3 here is CASSFGGFATNEKLFF. DNA of the CDR3: TGTGCCAGCAGTTTTGGGGGATTTGCAACTAATGAAAAACTGTTTTTT. The V and J genes are TRBV28 and TRBJ1-4, with D perhaps TRBD1 (5 bases). The CDR3 loop spans 16 amino acids. The V gene's germline CDR1 is MDHEN and CDR2 SYDVKM. The V and J ends lost 3 bases and 0 bases respectively, with 11 bases between them.

This rearrangement joins TRBV7-8 to TRBJ1-1; possibly TRBD1 for D (5 bases). V lost 1 base and J lost 1, with 13 bases in between. The germline gives CDR1 SGHVS, CDR2 FQNEAQ. The CDR3 extends over 16 amino acids. CDR3 sequence (DNA): TGTGCCAGCAGCTTAGAATCTCCAGGGAGGAACACTGAAGCTTTCTTT. Translating it yields CASSLESPGRNTEAFF. The full variable domain, completed using reference TRBV7-8 and TRBJ1-1, is GAGVSQSPRYKVAKRGQDVALRCDPISGHVSLFWYQQALGQGPEFLTYFQNEAQLDKSGLPSDRFFAERPEGSVSTLKIQRTQQEDSAVYLCASSLESPGRNTEAFFGQGTRLTVV.

This clonotype was recorded at least ten times. The chain is built from TRBV3-1 and TRBJ1-5; TRBD1 might be the D (5 bases). Germline CDR1 and CDR2: LGHDT and YNNKEL (reference sequence). This CDR3 is built from 13 residues. V was cut by 11 bases and J by 6 bases, with 17 bases left in between. CDR3 coding DNA: TGTGCCTCCGGGGGTTTAAATGGTCAGCCCCAGCATTTT. Translation gives CASGGLNGQPQHF. The full variable domain, with the rest looked up from reference TRBV3-1 and TRBJ1-5, is DTAVSQTPKYLVTQMGNDKSIKCEQNLGHDTMYWYKQDSKKFLKIMFSYNNKELIINETVPNRFSPKSPDKAHLNLHINSLELGDSAVYFCASGGLNGQPQHFGDGTRLSIL.

At least ten counts were recorded for this clonotype. The rearrangement links TRBV12-3 or TRBV12-4 to TRBJ2-1, with 7 bases aligning to TRBD1. This CDR3 comprises 14 residues. After removal of 5 bases from V and 9 bases from J, the junction contained 10 bases not matched to a gene. The CDR3 is CASSPIDPGGEQFF. CDR3 DNA: TGTGCCAGCAGTCCGATAGACCCAGGGGGTGAGCAGTTCTTC.

This clonotype was picked up many times. The chain links TRBV28 to TRBJ2-1, with D unresolved. Trimming cost V 7 bases and J 2 bases, with 15 bases left between them. Per the germline V gene, CDR1 is MDHEN and CDR2 is SYDVKM. The CDR3 spans 15 residues. The CDR3 coding sequence is TGTGCCAGCAATCAGGCAGGAAGAGCCTACAATGAGCAGTTCTTC. As protein: CASNQAGRAYNEQFF.